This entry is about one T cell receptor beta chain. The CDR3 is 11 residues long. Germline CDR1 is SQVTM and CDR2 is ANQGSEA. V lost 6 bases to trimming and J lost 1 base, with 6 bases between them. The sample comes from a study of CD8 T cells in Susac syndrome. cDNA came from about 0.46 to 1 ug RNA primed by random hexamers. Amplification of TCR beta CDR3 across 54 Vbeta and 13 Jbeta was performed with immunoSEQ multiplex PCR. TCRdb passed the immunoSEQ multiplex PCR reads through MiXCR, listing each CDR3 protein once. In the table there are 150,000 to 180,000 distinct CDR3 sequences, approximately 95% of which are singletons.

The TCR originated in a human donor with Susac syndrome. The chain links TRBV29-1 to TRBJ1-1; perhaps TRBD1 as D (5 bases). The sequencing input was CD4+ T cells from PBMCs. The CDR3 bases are TGCAGCGTGGGGACGAACACTGAAGCTTTCTTT. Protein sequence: CSVGTNTEAFF.